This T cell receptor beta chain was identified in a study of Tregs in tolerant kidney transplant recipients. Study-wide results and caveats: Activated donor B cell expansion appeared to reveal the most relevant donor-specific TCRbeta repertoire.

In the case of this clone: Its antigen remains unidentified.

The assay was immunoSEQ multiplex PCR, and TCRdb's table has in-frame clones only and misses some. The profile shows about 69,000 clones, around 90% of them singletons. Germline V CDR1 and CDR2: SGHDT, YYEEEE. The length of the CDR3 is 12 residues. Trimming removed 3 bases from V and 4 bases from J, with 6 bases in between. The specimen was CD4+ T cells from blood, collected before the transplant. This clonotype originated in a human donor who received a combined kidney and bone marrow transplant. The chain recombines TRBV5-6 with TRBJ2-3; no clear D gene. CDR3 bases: TGTGCCAGCAGCTCCCGGGCAGATACGCAGTATTTT. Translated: CASSSRADTQYF.